Shown below are 27 T cell receptor beta chains from a single sample sequenced in a study of blood T cells in healthy people across ages. The second PCR ran roughly 7 to 12 cycles with a sample-barcoded 5' primer and J-beta primers. TCRdb redid the calling of the 5' RACE reads with MiXCR, one entry per CDR3 protein. The sample holds roughly 1,500,000 distinct CDR3 sequences, around 39% seen once. Sequencing was performed on blood. Receptors were obtained from a woman aged 18-29 years in good health.

This rearrangement joins TRBV12-5 to TRBJ2-5, with D perhaps matching TRBD2 (5 bases). The CDR3 length is 14 residues. Germline V gene data show CDR1 as LGHNT and CDR2 as FRNRAP. The germline V and J ends were trimmed by 3 bases and 5 bases, with 13 bases remaining between them. CDR3 region: CASGFAGGAETQYF. CDR3 in DNA: TGTGCTAGTGGTTTCGCTGGAGGAGCTGAGACCCAGTACTTC. The variable domain in full, with the rest retrieved from reference TRBV12-5 and TRBJ2-5, is DARVTQTPRHKVTEMGQEVTMRCQPILGHNTVFWYRQTMMQGLELLAYFRNRAPLDDSGMPKDRFSAEMPDATLATLKIQPSEPRDSAVYFCASGFAGGAETQYFGPGTRLLVL.

This chain links TRBV3-1 with TRBJ2-5; D may correspond to TRBD1 or TRBD2 (6 bases each). The DNA end favors TRBJ2-7, so the J call may be wrong. This CDR3 comprises 17 residues. Germline-derived CDR1 and CDR2 are LGHDT and YNNKEL (reference sequence). This CDR3 reads CASSPRGLQSPSYEQYF. As DNA, the CDR3 is TGTGCCAGCAGCCCCCGGGGGCTTCAAAGTCCTTCCTACGAGCAGTACTTC.

This clonotype occurred many times. The chain is built from TRBV4-1 and TRBJ1-5, with no clear D. Per the germline V gene, CDR1 is MGHRA and CDR2 is YSYEKL. V dropped 0 bases and J dropped 6 bases, with 6 bases sitting between them. CDR3 size: 13 residues. CDR3 region: CASSQDGAQPQHF. The CDR3 coding sequence is TGCGCCAGCAGCCAAGATGGTGCTCAGCCCCAGCATTTT.

The V and J genes are TRBV25-1 and TRBJ1-2; D possibly corresponds to TRBD1 (6 bases). This CDR3 is 16 amino acids long. Trimming removed 1 base at V and 5 bases at J, with 17 bases between. In germline, CDR1 is MGHDK, CDR2 SYGVNS. CDR3 nucleotide sequence: TGTGCCAGCAGTGAATTAGGCGGTACAGGGTCATATGGCTACACCTTC. It yields the protein CASSELGGTGSYGYTF.

This chain uses TRBV6-1 with TRBJ1-1; 7 bases are shared with TRBD1. This CDR3 is built from 16 residues. After removal of 3 bases from V and 4 bases from J, the junction contained 11 bases not matched to a gene. The germline V gene encodes CDR1 MNHNS and CDR2 SASEGT. This CDR3 is CASSDMTGTVRTEAFF. CDR3 bases: TGTGCCAGCAGTGATATGACCGGGACAGTTCGCACTGAAGCTTTCTTT.

The chain links TRBV20-1 to TRBJ1-1; D gene unclear. The CDR3 has 10 residues. Germline lookup yields CDR1 DFQATT and CDR2 SNEGSKA (reference sequence). V was trimmed by 4 bases and J by 3 bases, leaving 3 bases between them. The CDR3 loop is CSAIDTEAFF. The DNA of the CDR3 is TGCAGTGCTATCGACACTGAAGCTTTCTTT.

This sequence joins TRBV9 and TRBJ2-7; 10 bases agree with TRBD1. Judging by the DNA end, TRBJ2-5 fits better; the J call may be wrong. CDR1 SGDLS and CDR2 YYNGEE come from the germline V gene. There are 18 residues in the CDR3. DNA for the CDR3: TGTGCCAGCAGCACCCATCAGGCGGGGACAGGGGAGGTAGAGACCCAGTACTTC. This encodes CASSTHQAGTGEVETQYF.

J is TRBJ2-5 and V is TRBV12-5; the D gene is possibly TRBD2 (6 bases). With 4 bases removed from V and 1 base from J, the gap between germline ends came to 7 bases. There are 13 residues in the CDR3. Germline lookup yields CDR1 LGHNT and CDR2 FRNRAP. CDR3 sequence reads: CASGSGLQETQYF. DNA for the CDR3: TGTGCTAGTGGTTCGGGACTCCAAGAGACCCAGTACTTC.

The chain recombines TRBV6-1 with TRBJ2-5, with 7 bases fitting TRBD1. This CDR3 contains 16 residues. Germline loops: CDR1 MNHNS, CDR2 SASEGT. The V gene end was trimmed by 7 bases and the J gene end by 1 base; junction bases not matched to a gene: 12. Written as DNA, the CDR3 is TGTGCCAGCATTGCCCATGTAGGGGACAGCCAAGAGACCCAGTACTTC. Translation gives CASIAHVGDSQETQYF.

This clonotype has just one count. The chain links TRBV10-3 to TRBJ1-3; D remains ambiguous. The CDR3 is 15 residues long. The ends were cut back, 0 bases at V and 1 base at J, with 7 bases in the middle. From germline, CDR1 is ENHRY and CDR2 SYGVKD. Written as DNA, the CDR3 is TGTGCCATCAGTGAGTCCGGCCAATCTGGAAACACCATATATTTT. Translated: CAISESGQSGNTIYF.

This clonotype was seen just once. The chain recombines TRBV15 with TRBJ1-1; D is unclear. CDR1 and CDR2 from the germline V gene are LNHNV and YYDKDF (reference sequence). The V and J ends lost 2 bases and 5 bases respectively, with 12 bases between them. This CDR3 region has 14 residues. The CDR3 DNA sequence: TGTGCCACCAGCAGACCCACGAGCCGGACTGAAGCTTTCTTT. The encoded protein is CATSRPTSRTEAFF.

This clonotype was seen a handful of times. The CDR3 DNA reads TGTGCCTCCCGGGACAGCGCACATCTTGATGTTGAGCAGTACTTC. It is translated as CASRDSAHLDVEQYF. The chain joins TRBV7-9 to TRBJ2-5; 7 bases match TRBD1. The CDR3 length is 15 residues. Germline V gives CDR1 SEHNR, CDR2 FQNEAQ (reference sequence). The ends lost 11 bases at V and 11 bases at J; junction bases unmatched: 23.

The chain couples TRBV7-9 to TRBJ1-3; D possibly corresponds to TRBD1 (5 bases). The CDR3 is 15 residues long. V was shortened by 4 bases and J by 4 bases, with 14 bases between the two germline ends. Germline V CDR1 and CDR2: SEHNR, FQNEAQ (reference sequence). CDR3 residues: CASSSRVPKGNTIYF. The CDR3 nucleotides read TGTGCCAGCAGCTCCAGGGTCCCGAAGGGAAACACCATATATTTT. The whole variable domain, filled in from reference TRBV7-9 and TRBJ1-3, reads DTGVSQNPRHKITKRGQNVTFRCDPISEHNRLYWYRQTLGQGPEFLTYFQNEAQLEKSRLLSDRFSAERPKGSFSTLEIQRTEQGDSAMYLCASSSRVPKGNTIYFGEGSWLTVV.

This clonotype was seen a handful of times. V is TRBV5-1 and J is TRBJ2-7, with TRBD1 matching 7 bases. The CDR3 covers 15 residues. CDR1 is SGHRS, CDR2 YFSETQ, per germline. Trimming cost V 0 bases and J 3 bases; bases outside gene matches: 6. The CDR3 protein is CASSLGDSFDYEQYF. The DNA for the CDR3 is TGCGCCAGCAGCTTGGGGGACAGCTTTGACTACGAGCAGTACTTC. The full variable domain, its missing parts supplied by reference TRBV5-1 and TRBJ2-7, is KAGVTQTPRYLIKTRGQQVTLSCSPISGHRSVSWYQQTPGQGLQFLFEYFSETQRNKGNFPGRFSGRQFSNSRSEMNVSTLELGDSALYLCASSLGDSFDYEQYFGPGTRLTVT.

The chain links TRBV12-3 or TRBV12-4 to TRBJ2-7; 9 bases map to TRBD2. TRBJ2-5 explains the end of the DNA better; the J call may be wrong. The CDR3 loop spans 16 amino acids. The CDR3 protein is CASSPILAGEGGTQYF. For the CDR3, the DNA is TGTGCCAGCAGTCCCATATTAGCGGGAGAGGGAGGGACCCAGTACTTC.

As for this clonotype: Germline is not matched at one junction end, which may reflect a read error. This chain joins TRBV25-1 and TRBJ2-5, with TRBD1 as a possible D gene (5 bases). From germline, CDR1 is MGHDK and CDR2 SYGVNS. The CDR3 spans 14 residues. CDR3 in amino acids: CASSESGSPREQDF. The DNA of the CDR3 is TGTGCCAGCAGTGAATCAGGGTCTCCTCGCGAGCAGGACTTC.

The rearrangement links TRBV4-1 to TRBJ1-4; 9 bases map to TRBD1. The V gene's germline CDR1 is MGHRA and CDR2 YSYEKL. J lost 4 bases, V lost 8 bases, and 14 bases had no gene match. The CDR3 covers 17 residues. CDR3 amino acids: CASHNPGQGSLNEKLFF. The CDR3, as DNA: TGCGCCAGCCATAACCCGGGACAGGGTTCACTTAATGAAAAACTGTTTTTT.

This chain connects TRBV27 to TRBJ2-1; 11 nucleotides align to TRBD2. The CDR3 sequence is 17 residues long. The germline V gene encodes CDR1 MNHEY and CDR2 SMNVEV (reference sequence). J lost 0 bases, V lost 4 bases, and 5 bases had no gene match. The CDR3 nucleotides are TGTGCCAGCAGTTACCTAACTAGCGGGGGCTCCTACAATGAGCAGTTCTTC. This gives the protein CASSYLTSGGSYNEQFF.

The V gene is TRBV2, the J gene TRBJ2-7; possible D gene TRBD2, 5 bases. Trimming cost V 7 bases and J 1 base, with 11 bases left between them. CDR1 is SNHLY, CDR2 FYNNEI, per germline. This CDR3 contains 13 residues. This CDR3 reads CASIPRESYEQYF. In DNA form, the CDR3 reads TGTGCCAGCATCCCTAGGGAGTCCTACGAGCAGTACTTC.

The rearrangement links TRBV28 to TRBJ1-6, with 9 nucleotides matching TRBD1. The CDR3 has 18 amino acids. The junction had 9 bases not matched to a gene; V was cut back by 6 bases and J by 0 bases. Germline values: CDR1 MDHEN, CDR2 SYDVKM. As DNA, the CDR3 is TGTGCCAGCAGCAGACAGGGGGTTATGAGCTCCTATAATTCACCCCTCCACTTT. Protein product: CASSRQGVMSSYNSPLHF.

This clonotype was seen only a few times. V gene TRBV4-2 combines with J gene TRBJ2-3; D remains unclear. V was clipped by 0 bases and J by 1 base, with 11 bases between them. The CDR3 runs to 16 residues. Germline V CDR1 and CDR2: LGHNA, YNFKEQ. The CDR3 loop reads CASSQDKGLGTDTQYF. In DNA, the CDR3 is TGTGCCAGCAGCCAAGATAAGGGCCTAGGCACAGATACGCAGTATTTT.

This clonotype has only a few counts. This rearrangement joins TRBV3-1 to TRBJ2-1, with D unresolved. V was trimmed by 3 bases and J by 0 bases, leaving 12 bases between them. CDR1 LGHDT and CDR2 YNNKEL come from the germline V gene (reference sequence). The CDR3 loop spans 16 amino acids. CDR3 loop: CASSQRSGSSYNEQFF. In DNA, the CDR3 is TGTGCCAGCAGCCAGAGGAGTGGTAGCTCCTACAATGAGCAGTTCTTC.

This clonotype was seen more than once but under ten times. V gene TRBV2 combines with J gene TRBJ2-1; D ambiguous. The CDR3 is 11 residues long. V was trimmed by 7 bases and J by 4 bases, leaving 5 bases between them. Germline CDR1 reads SNHLY; CDR2 reads FYNNEI. The CDR3 loop reads CASNKYNEQFF. The CDR3 bases are TGTGCCAGCAACAAATACAATGAGCAGTTCTTC.

The rearrangement uses TRBV3-1 and TRBJ2-5; D uncertain. CDR3 size: 13 residues. V was cut by 3 bases and J by 5 bases, with 10 bases left in between. Germline assignment: CDR1 LGHDT and CDR2 YNNKEL (reference sequence). The CDR3 sequence is CASSQNSRETQYF. DNA of the CDR3: TGTGCCAGCAGCCAGAACAGTCGGGAGACCCAGTACTTC.

In this sample, this clonotype turned up many times. The chain couples TRBV6-1 to TRBJ2-7; possibly TRBD1 for D (6 bases). Germline loops: CDR1 MNHNS, CDR2 SASEGT. CDR3 length: 12 amino acids. Trimming removed 2 bases from V and 6 bases from J, with 8 bases in between. The CDR3 is CASSETGSEQYF. In DNA form, the CDR3 reads TGTGCCAGCAGTGAAACAGGGTCCGAGCAGTACTTC.

The rearrangement joins TRBV6-1 to TRBJ2-7; no firm D call. This CDR3 comprises 14 residues. Trimming shortened V by 1 base and J by 2 bases, and 9 bases separated the two germline ends. Germline V gene sequence: CDR1 MNHNS, CDR2 SASEGT. Here the CDR3 reads CASSEVGLPYEQYF. Written as DNA, the CDR3 is TGTGCCAGCAGTGAAGTAGGCCTCCCCTACGAGCAGTACTTC.

This clonotype was detected once. The V call is TRBV5-1, the J call TRBJ2-5; 10 positions match TRBD2. Germline values: CDR1 SGHRS, CDR2 YFSETQ. V trimming: 4 bases; J trimming: 11 bases; junction bases outside the gene matches: 14. The CDR3 loop spans 15 amino acids. Written as DNA, the CDR3 is TGCGCCAGCAGCCGCCCCGGGACTAGCGACAATGAGCAGTACTTC. The encoded protein is CASSRPGTSDNEQYF.